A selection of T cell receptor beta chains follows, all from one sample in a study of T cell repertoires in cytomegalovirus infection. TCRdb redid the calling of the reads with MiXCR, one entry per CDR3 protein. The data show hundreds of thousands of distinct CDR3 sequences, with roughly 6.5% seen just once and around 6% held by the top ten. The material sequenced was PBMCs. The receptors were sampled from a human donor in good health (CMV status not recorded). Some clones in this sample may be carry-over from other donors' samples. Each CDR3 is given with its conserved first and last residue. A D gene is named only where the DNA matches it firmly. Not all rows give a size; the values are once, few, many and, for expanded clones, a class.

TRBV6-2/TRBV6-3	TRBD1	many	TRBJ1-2	CASGQGNGYTF	TGTGCCAGCGGACAGGGAAATGGCTACACCTTC
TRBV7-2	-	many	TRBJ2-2	CASSLVSGGLTGELFF	TGTGCCAGCAGCTTAGTTTCTGGGGGGCTTACCGGGGAGCTGTTTTTT
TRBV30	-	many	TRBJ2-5	CAWSTRRGETQYF	TGTGCCTGGAGTACACGGCGGGGAGAGACCCAGTACTTC
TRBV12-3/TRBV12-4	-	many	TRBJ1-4	CASSTSRSTNEKLFF	TGTGCCAGCAGTACCTCCAGGAGTACTAATGAAAAACTGTTTTTT
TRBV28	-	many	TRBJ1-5	CASRMGRIYSNQPQHF	TGTGCCAGCAGGATGGGCAGGATTTATAGCAATCAGCCCCAGCATTTT
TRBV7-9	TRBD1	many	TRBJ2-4	CASSLPGQGKNIQYF	TGTGCCAGCAGTCTTCCGGGACAGGGAAAAAACATTCAGTACTTC
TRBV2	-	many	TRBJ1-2	CASSPWGTLPNGYTF	TGTGCCAGCAGTCCCTGGGGGACACTGCCCAATGGCTACACCTTC
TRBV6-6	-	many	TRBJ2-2	CASTSNRGELFF	TGTGCCAGCACAAGTAATAGAGGGGAGCTGTTTTTT
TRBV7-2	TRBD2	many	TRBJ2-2	CASSLRIGGGPSGELFF	TGTGCCAGCAGCTTACGGATTGGCGGGGGGCCATCCGGGGAGCTGTTTTTT
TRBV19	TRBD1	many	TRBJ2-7	CAETYPFGTADTYEQYF	TGTGCAGAAACCTATCCCTTCGGGACAGCCGACACCTACGAGCAGTACTTC
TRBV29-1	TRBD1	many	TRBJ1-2	CSVGAGGDTNYGYTF	TGCAGCGTTGGGGCAGGGGGCGATACTAACTATGGCTACACCTTC
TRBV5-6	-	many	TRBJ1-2	CASSPDLSGYTF	TGTGCCAGCAGCCCAGACCTCAGCGGCTACACCTTC
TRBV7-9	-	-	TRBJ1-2	CASLALRGPGGYTF	TGTGCCAGCTTAGCGCTAAGGGGCCCGGGAGGCTACACCTTC
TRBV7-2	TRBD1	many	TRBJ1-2	CASTVGQAYGYTF	TGTGCCAGCACCGTGGGACAGGCCTATGGCTACACCTTC
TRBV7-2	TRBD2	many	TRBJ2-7	CASSFGLAVSSYEQYF	TGTGCCAGCAGCTTCGGACTAGCGGTGAGCTCCTACGAGCAGTACTTC
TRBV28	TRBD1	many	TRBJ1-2	CASSPWGQGLGYTF	TGTGCCAGCAGTCCGTGGGGACAGGGGCTCGGCTACACCTTC
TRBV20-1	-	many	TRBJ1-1	CSARETGRTEAFF	TGCAGTGCTAGAGAGACAGGAAGGACTGAAGCTTTCTTT
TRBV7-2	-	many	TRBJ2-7	CASSLEAGHLSYEQYF	TGTGCCAGCAGCTTAGAGGCGGGGCACCTGTCCTACGAGCAGTACTTC
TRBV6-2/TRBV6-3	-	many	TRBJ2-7	CASSFTVAYEQYF	TGTGCCAGCAGTTTTACCGTTGCCTACGAGCAGTACTTC
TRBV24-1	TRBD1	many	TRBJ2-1	CATRARTGINEQFF	TGTGCCACCAGGGCGAGGACAGGGATTAATGAGCAGTTCTTC
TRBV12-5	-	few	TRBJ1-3	CASGIEAGNTIYF	TGTGCTAGTGGTATAGAGGCTGGAAACACCATATATTTT
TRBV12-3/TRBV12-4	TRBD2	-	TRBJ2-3	CASSRTSGKDTQYF	TGTGCCAGCAGTCGCACTAGCGGAAAAGATACGCAGTATTTT
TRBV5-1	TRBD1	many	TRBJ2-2	CASGRDRNTGELFF	TGCGCCAGCGGACGGGACAGAAACACCGGGGAGCTGTTTTTT
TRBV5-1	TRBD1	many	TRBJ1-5	CASSSGQGDQPQHF	TGCGCCAGCAGCTCGGGACAGGGGGACCAGCCCCAGCATTTT
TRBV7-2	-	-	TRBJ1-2	CASSSGWENYGYTF	TGTGCCAGCTCCTCAGGGTGGGAAAACTATGGCTACACCTTC
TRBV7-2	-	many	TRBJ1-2	CASSLDPANYGYTF	TGTGCCAGCAGCTTAGATCCTGCTAACTATGGCTACACCTTC
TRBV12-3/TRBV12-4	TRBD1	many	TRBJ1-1	CASSFRGTANTEAFF	TGTGCCAGCAGTTTTCGCGGGACAGCCAACACTGAAGCTTTCTTT
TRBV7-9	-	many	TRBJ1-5	CASSLAGEIQPQHF	TGTGCCAGCAGCTTGGCGGGGGAGATTCAGCCCCAGCATTTT
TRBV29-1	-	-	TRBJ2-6	CSVVGRLTSGANVLTF	TGCAGCGTTGTGGGCCGCCTTACTTCTGGGGCCAACGTCCTGACTTTC
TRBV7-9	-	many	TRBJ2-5	CASSSGEGTQYF	TGTGCCAGCAGCTCAGGAGAGGGGACCCAGTACTTC
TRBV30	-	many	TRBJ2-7	CAWRKIGDTYEQYF	TGTGCCTGGAGAAAAATCGGAGACACCTACGAGCAGTACTTC
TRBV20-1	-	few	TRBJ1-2	CSARTEYGYTF	TGCAGTGCTAGGACGGAATATGGCTACACCTTC
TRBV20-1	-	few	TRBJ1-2	CSARGTPGGYTF	TGCAGTGCTAGGGGGACACCGGGTGGCTACACCTTC
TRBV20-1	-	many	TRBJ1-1	CSATGPNTEAFF	TGCAGTGCCACCGGGCCGAACACTGAAGCTTTCTTT
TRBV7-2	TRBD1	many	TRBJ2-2	CASSSRTGEGTGELFF	TGTGCCAGCAGCTCAAGGACAGGGGAAGGCACCGGGGAGCTGTTTTTT
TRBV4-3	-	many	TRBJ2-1	CASSQDFFLSQFF	TGCGCCAGCAGCCAAGATTTCTTCCTATCTCAGTTCTTC
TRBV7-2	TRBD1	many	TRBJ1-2	CASSRRDRGQEVPGYTF	TGTGCCAGCAGTAGACGGGACAGGGGGCAAGAGGTTCCTGGCTACACCTTC
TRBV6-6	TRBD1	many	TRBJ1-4	CATIPGTDFLATNEKLFF	TGTGCCACCATACCCGGGACAGACTTTCTGGCAACTAATGAAAAACTGTTTTTT
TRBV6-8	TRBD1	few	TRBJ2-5	CASSNRDRGLVETQYF	TGTGCCAGCAGCAACCGGGACAGGGGGCTTGTGGAGACCCAGTACTTC
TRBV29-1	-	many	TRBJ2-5	CSATSGQETQYF	TGCAGTGCGACATCGGGGCAAGAGACCCAGTACTTC
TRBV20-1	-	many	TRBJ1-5	CSARESGKEQPQHF	TGCAGTGCTAGAGAATCAGGGAAGGAACAGCCCCAGCATTTT
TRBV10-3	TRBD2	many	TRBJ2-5	CAIRYSGEETQYF	TGTGCCATCAGATATAGCGGGGAAGAGACCCAGTACTTC
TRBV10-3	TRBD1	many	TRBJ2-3	CAINPGQGTGTDTQYF	TGTGCCATCAACCCGGGACAGGGGACAGGTACAGATACGCAGTATTTT
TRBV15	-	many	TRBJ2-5	CATRARGGETQYF	TGTGCCACACGGGCCCGGGGCGGGGAGACCCAGTACTTC
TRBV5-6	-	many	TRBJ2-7	CASSLLGTGNSYEQYF	TGTGCCAGCAGCTTGCTCGGGACGGGGAACTCCTACGAGCAGTACTTC
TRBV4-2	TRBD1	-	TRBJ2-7	CASSQGQGDSYEQYF	TGTGCCAGCAGCCAAGGACAGGGGGACTCCTACGAGCAGTACTTC
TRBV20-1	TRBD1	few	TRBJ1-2	CSARSTGAGYTF	TGCAGTGCTAGATCGACAGGGGCCGGCTACACCTTC
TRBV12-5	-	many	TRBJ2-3	CASGQQAGSDTQYF	TGTGCTAGTGGTCAACAAGCAGGGTCAGATACGCAGTATTTT
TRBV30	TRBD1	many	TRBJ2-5	CAWTPQGAETQYF	TGTGCCTGGACTCCCCAGGGGGCAGAGACCCAGTACTTC
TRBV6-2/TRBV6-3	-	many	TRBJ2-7	CASSRTFSYEQYF	TGTGCCAGCAGCCGGACTTTTTCCTACGAGCAGTACTTC
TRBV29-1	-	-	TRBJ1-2	CSVQGQAEGYTF	TGCAGCGTACAGGGTCAGGCGGAGGGCTACACCTTC
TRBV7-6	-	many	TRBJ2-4	CASSLRGKDIQYF	TGTGCCAGCAGCTTAAGAGGGAAGGACATTCAGTACTTC
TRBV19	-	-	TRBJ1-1	CASSTNLGSTEAFF	TGTGCCAGTAGTACTAACCTTGGGAGCACTGAAGCTTTCTTT